The 29 T cell receptor beta chains below all came from one sample that was sequenced in a study of T cells after yellow fever vaccination. TCRdb re-called the 5' RACE reads with MiXCR, one entry per CDR3 protein. Of under 600,000 distinct CDR3 sequences listed, approximately 13% are singletons. The sequencing used PBMCs, collected on the day of the yellow fever booster vaccination. Receptors were obtained from a man younger than 40 who received the YFV17D yellow fever vaccine.

This clonotype was seen at least ten times. J is TRBJ2-1 and V is TRBV20-1, with TRBD1 as a possible D gene (5 bases). Germline CDR1 reads DFQATT; CDR2 reads SNEGSKA (reference sequence). V gave up 7 bases and J gave up 10 bases, with 11 bases separating them. This CDR3 comprises 10 residues. The CDR3 here is CSVDSREQFF. The CDR3 DNA is TGCAGTGTCGACAGCCGAGAGCAGTTCTTC.

Only a few counts were recorded for this clonotype. This rearrangement joins TRBV6-5 to TRBJ2-2; D perhaps matches TRBD1 (5 bases). CDR1 and CDR2 from the germline V gene are MNHEY and SVGAGI. The CDR3 is made up of 14 amino acids. V was shortened by 4 bases and J by 2 bases, with 8 bases between the two germline ends. In DNA, the CDR3 is TGTGCCAGCAGTTCAGGACACAACACCGGGGAGCTGTTTTTT. Translating gives CASSSGHNTGELFF.

This clonotype has a handful of counts. This chain joins TRBV9 and TRBJ2-5; a weak D match, TRBD2 (5 bases). The CDR3 sequence is 16 residues long. CDR1 is SGDLS and CDR2 is YYNGEE in the germline V gene. Trimming left V 0 bases short and J 5 bases short, with 17 bases between. CDR3 region: CASSVGVSVKAETQYF. The DNA for the CDR3 is TGTGCCAGCAGCGTAGGAGTTAGCGTCAAAGCCGAGACCCAGTACTTC.

This clonotype has at least ten counts. The V and J genes are TRBV3-1 and TRBJ2-3; 7 bases agree with TRBD2. This CDR3 has 16 residues. Per the germline V gene, CDR1 is LGHDT and CDR2 is YNNKEL (reference sequence). Losses at the gene ends were 5 bases for V and 4 bases for J; bases not matched to a gene: 12. CDR3 in DNA: TGTGCCAGCAGCGAAGGCTGGCGGGAGTTATCAGATACGCAGTATTTT. It codes for CASSEGWRELSDTQYF.

This clonotype has a handful of counts. This chain joins TRBV28 and TRBJ2-3; possibly TRBD2 for D (6 bases). Between the trimmed V and J ends, which lost 3 bases and 6 bases, there was a span of 22 bases. Per the germline V gene, CDR1 is MDHEN and CDR2 is SYDVKM. CDR3 length: 17 amino acids. The CDR3 protein is CASSFSLGTDGRDTQYF. CDR3 sequence (DNA): TGTGCCAGCAGTTTTTCCCTTGGGACGGATGGGAGGGATACGCAGTATTTT.

CDR3 nucleotides: TGTGCCAGCAGCCAAGAACCGATGAACACTGAAGCTTTCTTT. Translated: CASSQEPMNTEAFF. The chain combines TRBV4-2 with TRBJ1-1; D is unresolved. The CDR3 totals 14 residues. Germline V lookup: CDR1 LGHNA, CDR2 YNFKEQ. Trimming pared 0 bases from V and 0 bases from J, leaving 5 bases between.

The genes are TRBV7-3 and TRBJ2-1; 7 nucleotides agree with TRBD2. The CDR3 totals 17 residues. From germline, CDR1 is SGHTA and CDR2 FQGTGA. V was pared by 5 bases and J by 4 bases, with 14 bases of the junction left unmatched. The CDR3 here is CASSPLPSGNPYNEQFF. The CDR3 coding sequence is TGTGCCAGCAGCCCTCTCCCTAGCGGTAATCCGTACAATGAGCAGTTCTTC.

The chain has TRBV7-3 and TRBJ2-1; TRBD2 is a possible D gene (5 bases). The CDR3 totals 16 residues. Germline V CDR1 and CDR2: SGHTA, FQGTGA. V lost 2 bases to trimming and J lost 2 bases, with 13 bases between them. The CDR3 nucleotides read TGTGCCAGCAGCTTATTCGGAGGAGGAACCTACAATGAGCAGTTCTTC. It translates to CASSLFGGGTYNEQFF.

This clonotype came up a few times. The chain recombines TRBV7-8 with TRBJ2-1; D not resolved. Trimming removed 5 bases from V and 6 bases from J, with 8 bases in between. The CDR3 extends over 12 amino acids. CDR1 and CDR2 (germline): SGHVS, FQNEAQ. Written as DNA, the CDR3 is TGTGCCAGCAGCCCCATCGTCAATGAGCAGTTCTTC. Its translation: CASSPIVNEQFF.

The chain carries TRBV2 and TRBJ2-7; D not resolved. CDR1 SNHLY and CDR2 FYNNEI come from the germline V gene. CDR3 length: 14 residues. The ends were cut back, 10 bases at V and 5 bases at J, with 21 bases in the middle. CDR3 nucleotide sequence: TGTGCCACCAAGGGTTTCAAAGGGATCCACGAGCAGTACTTC. This sequence encodes CATKGFKGIHEQYF.

The rearrangement uses TRBV28 and TRBJ2-1; 13 nucleotides line up with TRBD2. With V trimmed by 6 bases and J by 9 bases, 17 bases remained unmatched. The CDR3 extends over 18 amino acids. Germline V gene sequence: CDR1 MDHEN, CDR2 SYDVKM. The CDR3 spells CASSPAPGTSGNYCEQFF. The CDR3 DNA is TGTGCCAGCAGCCCTGCCCCCGGGACTAGCGGGAATTACTGTGAGCAGTTCTTC.

This clonotype was seen a handful of times. The chain recombines TRBV4-1 with TRBJ2-7, with 9 bases fitting TRBD2. This CDR3 has 16 residues. From germline, CDR1 is MGHRA and CDR2 YSYEKL. The V segment lost 0 bases and the J segment 4 bases; nucleotides outside the gene matches: 7. The CDR3 DNA sequence: TGCGCCAGCAGCCAAGAGTGGCCTAGCGGGACGTACGAGCAGTACTTC. It specifies CASSQEWPSGTYEQYF.

This clonotype was detected only a few times. This chain joins TRBV6-2 or TRBV6-3 and TRBJ2-3, with 10 bases that match TRBD2. Germline V lookup: CDR1 MNHEY, CDR2 SVGEGT. The CDR3 is 14 amino acids. V gave up 6 bases and J gave up 6 bases; unmatched junction bases: 6. CDR3 loop: CASRGLARLDTQYF. The CDR3 region has the DNA TGTGCCAGCAGGGGACTAGCGCGATTGGATACGCAGTATTTT.

This clonotype showed up just a few times. The chain uses TRBV12-3 or TRBV12-4 and TRBJ1-6, with a possible D match to TRBD1 (5 bases). The CDR3 runs 13 residues. Trimming pared 6 bases from V and 7 bases from J, leaving 10 bases between. The CDR3 loop is CASRGLTNSPLHF. DNA for the CDR3: TGTGCCAGCAGGGGACTGACCAATTCACCCCTCCACTTT.

This sequence joins TRBV7-8 and TRBJ1-5, with D unclear. CDR3 size: 16 residues. Germline V CDR1 and CDR2: SGHVS, FQNEAQ. The ends were cut back, 1 base at V and 2 bases at J, with 12 bases in the middle. The CDR3 reads CASSLGKGRGNQPQHF. The DNA for the CDR3 is TGTGCCAGCAGCTTAGGGAAGGGAAGGGGCAATCAGCCCCAGCATTTT.

J is TRBJ2-7 and V is TRBV14; 7 nucleotides align to TRBD1. The ends lost 2 bases at V and 0 bases at J; junction bases unmatched: 10. The CDR3 extends over 17 amino acids. CDR1 is SGHDN and CDR2 is FVKESK in the germline V gene. The CDR3 DNA reads TGTGCCAGCAGCCAATTGGGAAGGGGGCGAAGCTCCTACGAGCAGTACTTC. As protein: CASSQLGRGRSSYEQYF.

In this sample, this clonotype turned up a few times. CDR3 bases: TGTGCCTGGGTTGGGGACGGTTCCTACGAGCAGTACTTC. Protein: CAWVGDGSYEQYF. The chain uses TRBV30 and TRBJ2-7; D could derive from TRBD1 or TRBD2 (5 bases each). Deletions cut 5 bases from V and 1 base from J, with 12 bases between. In germline, CDR1 is GTSNPN, CDR2 SVGIG (reference sequence). CDR3 length: 13 amino acids.

The chain links TRBV19 to TRBJ2-4, with D unresolved. The V end was cut by 8 bases, the J end by 4 bases, with 6 bases between. The CDR3 runs 11 residues. Germline V gene data show CDR1 as LNHDA and CDR2 as SQIVND (reference sequence). The CDR3 reads CASGQKNIQYF. The CDR3 DNA is TGTGCCAGTGGGCAAAAAAACATTCAGTACTTC.

This clonotype appeared many times. This chain connects TRBV10-3 to TRBJ2-3; 9 positions agree with TRBD1. The J segment lost 5 bases and the V segment lost 5 bases, leaving 5 bases of the junction unmatched. This CDR3 has 14 residues. The germline CDR1 and CDR2 sequences are ENHRY and SYGVKD. CDR3 protein: CAISRQGGGDTQYF. The CDR3 bases are TGTGCCATCAGTCGACAGGGGGGTGGAGATACGCAGTATTTT.

CDR3 region: CASSFLGSGLSNFYNEQFF. CDR3 bases: TGTGCCAGCAGTTTTTTGGGTAGCGGGCTTTCTAACTTCTACAATGAGCAGTTCTTC. This chain links TRBV12-3 or TRBV12-4 with TRBJ2-1, with 7 bases aligning to TRBD2. V lost 3 bases and J lost 3; bases outside the gene matches: 17. The CDR3 sequence is 19 residues long.

This clonotype came up a few times. The J gene is TRBJ2-7, the V gene TRBV29-1; D not resolved. Looked up from germline, CDR1 is SQVTM and CDR2 is ANQGSEA. The CDR3 totals 11 residues. The V and J ends lost 3 bases and 6 bases respectively, with 9 bases between them. The CDR3 coding sequence is TGCAGCGTTGAGATCGTTGGCGAGCAGTACTTC. This codes for CSVEIVGEQYF.

This rearrangement joins TRBV6-2 or TRBV6-3 to TRBJ2-7; D remains unclear. Trimming removed 2 bases at V and 4 bases at J, with 15 bases between. The CDR3 loop spans 15 amino acids. Germline V gene lookup returns CDR1 MNHEY and CDR2 SVGEGT. The CDR3 protein is CASSYRSWDIYEQYF. CDR3 nucleotide sequence: TGTGCCAGCAGTTACCGAAGTTGGGATATTTACGAGCAGTACTTC.

This clonotype was recorded a few times. The chain is built from TRBV20-1 and TRBJ1-2; D remains unclear. Per germline, CDR1 DFQATT and CDR2 SNEGSKA (reference sequence). Trimming took 5 bases from V and 3 from J, leaving 10 bases between them. This CDR3 region has 12 residues. The CDR3 DNA follows: TGCAGTGCTCCACCGGCGTACTATGGCTACACCTTC. Protein product: CSAPPAYYGYTF.

In DNA form, the CDR3 reads TGTGCCAGCAGCGGACCTACTTTAAGCCAAGAGACCCAGTACTTC. It codes for CASSGPTLSQETQYF. The J gene is TRBJ2-5, the V gene TRBV9; D not resolved. From germline, CDR1 is SGDLS and CDR2 YYNGEE. This CDR3 has 15 residues. V lost 3 bases, J lost 1 base, and 13 bases lay in between.

The rearrangement uses TRBV5-1 and TRBJ2-1, with D perhaps TRBD1 (6 bases). The V gene's germline CDR1 is SGHRS and CDR2 YFSETQ. This CDR3 has 16 residues. Trimming took 4 bases from V and 3 from J, leaving 17 bases between them. The CDR3 reads CASSPTGSMGYNEQFF. DNA of the CDR3: TGCGCCAGCAGCCCGACAGGTTCCATGGGCTACAATGAGCAGTTCTTC.

This clonotype was detected only a few times. The chain has TRBV5-1 and TRBJ2-5, with a possible D match to TRBD1 (6 bases). Trimming took 2 bases from V and 9 from J, leaving 14 bases between them. CDR1 and CDR2 from the germline V gene are SGHRS and YFSETQ. This CDR3 contains 13 residues. The CDR3 bases are TGCGCCAGCAGCTTACAGGGCCAAGGGGCCCAGTACTTC. This translates into CASSLQGQGAQYF.

This clonotype was recorded a few times. This rearrangement joins TRBV6-2 or TRBV6-3 to TRBJ2-7, with 14 bases lining up with TRBD2. CDR1 is MNHEY and CDR2 is SVGEGT in the germline V gene. The CDR3 loop spans 17 amino acids. The V segment lost 2 bases and the J segment 1 base; nucleotides outside the gene matches: 4. The CDR3 DNA reads TGTGCCAGCAGTTACCCGGGACTAGCGGGAGCATCCTACGAGCAGTACTTC. Translation: CASSYPGLAGASYEQYF.

The V call is TRBV10-3, the J call TRBJ2-7, with D possibly called TRBD1 or TRBD2 (5 bases each). Per germline, CDR1 ENHRY and CDR2 SYGVKD. Between the trimmed V and J ends, which lost 5 bases and 2 bases, there was a span of 13 bases. The CDR3 sequence is 14 residues long. The CDR3 region is CAISRGFEAYEQYF. CDR3 DNA: TGTGCCATCAGTCGGGGCTTTGAGGCCTACGAGCAGTACTTC.

This clonotype was found a few times. The V and J genes are TRBV5-1 and TRBJ2-5, with TRBD1 matching 9 bases. With V trimmed by 4 bases and J by 2 bases, 12 bases remained unmatched. Germline CDR1 reads SGHRS; CDR2 reads YFSETQ. There are 17 residues in the CDR3. The DNA for the CDR3 is TGCGCCAGCAGCGGCGGGACAGGGAATTTACGTCAAGAGACCCAGTACTTC. Protein: CASSGGTGNLRQETQYF.